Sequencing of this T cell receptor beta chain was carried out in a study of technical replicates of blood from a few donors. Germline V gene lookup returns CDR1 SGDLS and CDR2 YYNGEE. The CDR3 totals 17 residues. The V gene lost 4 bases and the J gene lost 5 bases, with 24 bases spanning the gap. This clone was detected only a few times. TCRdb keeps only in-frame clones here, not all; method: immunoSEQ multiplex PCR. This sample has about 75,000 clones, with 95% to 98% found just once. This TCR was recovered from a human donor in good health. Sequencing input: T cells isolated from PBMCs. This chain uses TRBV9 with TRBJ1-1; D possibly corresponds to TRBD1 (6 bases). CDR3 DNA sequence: TGTGCCAGCAGCTACCGACAGGATGTCGTCAAAAGGACTGAAGCTTTCTTT. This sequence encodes CASSYRQDVVKRTEAFF.